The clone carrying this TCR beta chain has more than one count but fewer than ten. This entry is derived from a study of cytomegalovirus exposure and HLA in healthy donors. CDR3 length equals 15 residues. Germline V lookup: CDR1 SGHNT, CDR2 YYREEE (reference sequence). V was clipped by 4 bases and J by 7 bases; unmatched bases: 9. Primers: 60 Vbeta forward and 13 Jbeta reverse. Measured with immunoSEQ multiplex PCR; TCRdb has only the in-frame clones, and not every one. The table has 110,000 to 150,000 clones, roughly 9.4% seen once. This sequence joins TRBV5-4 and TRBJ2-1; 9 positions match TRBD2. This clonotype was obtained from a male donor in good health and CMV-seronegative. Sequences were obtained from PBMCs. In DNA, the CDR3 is TGTGCCAGCAGCAGGGCGGGGGGGGCCCGAAATGAGCAGTTCTTC. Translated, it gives CASSRAGGARNEQFF.